This T cell receptor beta chain was identified during a study of T cell responses to AZD1222 COVID-19 vaccine. Findings and limits, study-wide: Sampling captured repertoires only after the peak T cell response.

Sequenced by immunoSEQ multiplex PCR; TCRdb stores in-frame clones only, minus some. The repertoire holds approximately 80,000 clones, with 90% as singletons. Points on this clone: Its antigen is not identified.

This CDR3 contains 14 residues. With V trimmed by 4 bases and J by 6 bases, 5 bases remained unmatched. CDR1 and CDR2 from the germline V gene are MNHEY and SVGAGI. The input for sequencing was peripheral blood, taken 28 days after the second AZD1222 dose. The clonotype was recovered from an adult who received the AZD1222 COVID-19 vaccine. The V gene is TRBV6-5, the J gene TRBJ1-3; 8 positions agree with TRBD1. CDR3 coding DNA: TGTGCCAGCAGTTCAGACAGGGGACAAAACACCATATATTTT. Its protein is CASSSDRGQNTIYF.